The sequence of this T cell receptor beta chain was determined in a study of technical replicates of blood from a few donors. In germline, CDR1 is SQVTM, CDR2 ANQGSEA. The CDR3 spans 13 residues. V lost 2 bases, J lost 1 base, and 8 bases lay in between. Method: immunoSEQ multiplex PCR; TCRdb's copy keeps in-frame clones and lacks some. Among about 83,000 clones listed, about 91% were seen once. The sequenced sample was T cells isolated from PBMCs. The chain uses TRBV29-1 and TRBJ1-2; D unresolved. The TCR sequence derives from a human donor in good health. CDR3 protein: CSVELGVNYGYTF. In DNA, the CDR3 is TGCAGCGTTGAACTTGGAGTTAACTATGGCTACACCTTC.